This section outlines one T cell receptor (beta chain) sequence together with its context. This entry comes from a study of cytomegalovirus exposure and HLA in healthy donors. Method: immunoSEQ multiplex PCR; TCRdb's copy keeps in-frame clones and lacks some. This sample yields about 110,000 clones, of which about nine tenths are seen a single time; 1.9% belongs to the top ten. Germline lookup yields CDR1 MNHEY and CDR2 SMNVEV (reference sequence). This CDR3 is built from 15 residues. After removal of 5 bases from V and 0 bases from J, the junction contained 6 bases not matched to a gene. This clonotype was obtained from a woman between 18 and 29 years old in good health and CMV-seronegative. Sequences were obtained from PBMCs. The rearrangement links TRBV27 to TRBJ1-1; 7 bases are a match to TRBD1. CDR3 loop: CASSALQGMNTEAFF. CDR3 DNA: TGTGCCAGCAGTGCCCTACAGGGGATGAACACTGAAGCTTTCTTT.